The clone carrying this T cell receptor beta chain was seen repeatedly, ten times or more. These data originate in a study of T cells in Graves' hyperthyroidism and ophthalmopathy. Amplified regions were TCR beta CDR3 sequences from RNA transcripts. HTBI primers were used for first-round RT-PCR of the TCR CDR3. Using its own MiXCR run on the multiplex PCR reads, TCRdb lists one record per CDR3 protein. Of hundreds of thousands of distinct CDR3 sequences listed, roughly 15% were seen once; the top ten hold 9.5% to 13%. The patients, who ranged from 18 to 65 in age, presented with newly diagnosed hyperthyroidism lasting under 2 months. The CDR3 is 14 amino acids. Germline lookup yields CDR1 MNHEY and CDR2 SMNVEV (reference sequence). Germline trimming cut 7 bases from V and 2 bases from J; bases unmatched to any gene: 8.

Sequencing was carried out using blood. The J gene is TRBJ2-7, the V gene TRBV27; the match to TRBD2 covers 7 bases. The receptor comes from a young woman with Graves' hyperthyroidism. The CDR3 DNA follows: TGTGCCAGCAAACTAGGCGGGAGCACCTACGAGCAGTACTTC. Protein sequence: CASKLGGSTYEQYF.